This section outlines one T cell receptor (beta chain) sequence together with its context. The data stem from a study of T cells after somatic rescue of genetic block. With 5 bases clipped from V and 5 bases from J, the junction kept 9 bases outside the gene matches. The germline gives CDR1 MDHEN, CDR2 SYDVKM. This CDR3 is built from 14 residues. Produced via immunoSEQ multiplex PCR; TCRdb's table is partial and in-frame only. The data contain approximately 15,000 clones, roughly 70% of them seen just once; the ten biggest clones take up about a fifth. Input material: peripheral blood mononuclear cells (PBMCs). The chain recombines TRBV28 with TRBJ2-7; 7 bases agree with TRBD2. The clonotype was recovered from a boy aged 5 to 17. CDR3: CASSPRRGKNEQYF. The DNA of the CDR3 is TGTGCCAGCAGTCCCCGGCGGGGGAAAAACGAGCAGTACTTC.